This is a list of T cell receptor beta chains from one sample in a study of human T cells and chemical hapten exposure. TCRdb re-analysed the RACE reads in MiXCR, keeping a single row per CDR3 protein. This sample has 35,000 to 50,000 distinct CDR3 sequences, with 3.5% to 4.5% found just once. Sample: whole blood. These receptors were collected from a female donor in good health. Some clones in this sample may be carry-over from other donors' samples. Each CDR3 is given with its conserved first and last residue. Each record gives: V gene, D gene, CDR3 protein. A D gene is named only where the DNA matches it firmly.

v_gene: TRBV29-1
d_gene: TRBD1
CDR3aa: CSVEDWGQKNYGYTF

v_gene: TRBV28
d_gene: .
CDR3aa: CASSIDGYTDTQYF

v_gene: TRBV30
d_gene: .
CDR3aa: CAWSRGSGADTQYF

v_gene: TRBV4-3
d_gene: TRBD1
CDR3aa: CASSQAGTGGIDNSPLHF

v_gene: TRBV12-3/TRBV12-4
d_gene: .
CDR3aa: CASSSGAVSFQAFF

v_gene: TRBV6-5
d_gene: .
CDR3aa: CASSYDSSTDTQYF

v_gene: TRBV12-3/TRBV12-4
d_gene: .
CDR3aa: CASRMVGGGYEQYF

v_gene: TRBV28
d_gene: .
CDR3aa: CAVHSGDRTGNTIYF

v_gene: TRBV7-2
d_gene: .
CDR3aa: CASSATLPPDTQYF

v_gene: TRBV11-2
d_gene: .
CDR3aa: CASRAVGSLNTEAFF

v_gene: TRBV12-3/TRBV12-4
d_gene: .
CDR3aa: CASSFLRDNEQFF

v_gene: TRBV4-2
d_gene: TRBD2
CDR3aa: CASSRTLAGGQENIQYF

v_gene: TRBV28
d_gene: .
CDR3aa: CASSSGQTQETQYF

v_gene: TRBV28
d_gene: .
CDR3aa: CASSSRRDPKGFF

v_gene: TRBV6-1
d_gene: TRBD1
CDR3aa: CASPGGCGTEAFF

v_gene: TRBV6-5
d_gene: .
CDR3aa: CASSTGNTEAFF

v_gene: TRBV28
d_gene: .
CDR3aa: CASSFRGWRQPQHF

v_gene: TRBV20-1
d_gene: TRBD1
CDR3aa: CSASRTGNVEKLFF

v_gene: TRBV7-2
d_gene: .
CDR3aa: CASRPIETASPLNF

v_gene: TRBV5-1
d_gene: .
CDR3aa: CASSGPATTNEKLFF